Reported below is one T cell receptor beta chain. Its antigen is unidentified. This sample is drawn from a study of post-analysis software for immune sequencing data. Study at large: The cohort encompassed relapsing-remitting, secondary progressive and progressive-relapsing multiple sclerosis disease courses.

The CDR3 length is 13 residues. The germline V gene encodes CDR1 KGHSH and CDR2 LQKENI. Study outcomes and limitations: Relative to controls, patients had five TRBV segments at higher frequency, with TRBV5-6, TRBV5-1 and TRBV20-1 among these. F measure showed strong co-clustering of same-batch samples. Patients with multiple sclerosis recorded significantly lower normalized Chao1 diversity than controls, the study found.

The authors incorporated unique molecular identifiers into the TCR beta cDNA libraries. T cells numbering roughly 1 to 11 million yielded cDNA molecules that totaled roughly 500,000. TCRdb re-derived calls from the PCR reads in MiXCR, one entry per CDR3 protein. The sample holds 350,000 to 450,000 distinct CDR3 sequences, approximately 33% seen once. The sample consisted of blood. The TCR originated in a girl under 18 with multiple sclerosis. The V call is TRBV18, the J call TRBJ2-5; TRBD1 matches 7 bases. The end of the DNA fits TRBJ2-7 better, so the J call may be wrong. CDR3 sequence: CASSSRQGLEQYF. CDR3 in DNA: TGTGCCAGCTCATCGAGACAGGGTCTCGAGCAGTACTTC.